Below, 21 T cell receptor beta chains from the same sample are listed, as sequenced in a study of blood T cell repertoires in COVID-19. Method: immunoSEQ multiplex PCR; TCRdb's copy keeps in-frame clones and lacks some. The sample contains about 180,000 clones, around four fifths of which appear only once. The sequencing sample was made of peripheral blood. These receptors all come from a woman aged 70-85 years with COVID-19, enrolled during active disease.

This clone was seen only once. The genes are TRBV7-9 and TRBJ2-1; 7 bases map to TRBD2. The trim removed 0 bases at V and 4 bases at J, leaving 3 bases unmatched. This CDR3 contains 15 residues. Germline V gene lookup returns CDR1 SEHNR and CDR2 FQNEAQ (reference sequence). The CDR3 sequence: CASSLARGVYNEQFF. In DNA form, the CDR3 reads TGTGCCAGCAGCTTAGCCCGGGGGGTTTACAATGAGCAGTTCTTC.

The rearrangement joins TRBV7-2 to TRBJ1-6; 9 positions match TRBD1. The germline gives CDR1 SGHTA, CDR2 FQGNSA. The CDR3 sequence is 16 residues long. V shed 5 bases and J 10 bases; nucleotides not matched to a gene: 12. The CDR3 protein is CASSLVYGTGRSPLHF. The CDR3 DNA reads TGTGCCAGCAGCCTAGTCTATGGGACAGGGCGGTCACCCCTCCACTTT.

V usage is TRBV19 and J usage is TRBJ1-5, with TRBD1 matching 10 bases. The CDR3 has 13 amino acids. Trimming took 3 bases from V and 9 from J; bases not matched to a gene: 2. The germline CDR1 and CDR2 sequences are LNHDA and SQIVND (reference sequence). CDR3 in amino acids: CASSIDRGRPQHF. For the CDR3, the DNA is TGTGCCAGTAGTATTGACAGGGGGCGGCCCCAGCATTTT.

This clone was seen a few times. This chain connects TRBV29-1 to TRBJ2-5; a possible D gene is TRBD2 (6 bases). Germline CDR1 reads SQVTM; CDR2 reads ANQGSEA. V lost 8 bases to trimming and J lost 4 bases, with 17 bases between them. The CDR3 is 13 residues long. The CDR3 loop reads CSFRGTSGETQYF. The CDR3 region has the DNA TGCAGCTTCCGCGGGACGTCGGGAGAGACCCAGTACTTC.

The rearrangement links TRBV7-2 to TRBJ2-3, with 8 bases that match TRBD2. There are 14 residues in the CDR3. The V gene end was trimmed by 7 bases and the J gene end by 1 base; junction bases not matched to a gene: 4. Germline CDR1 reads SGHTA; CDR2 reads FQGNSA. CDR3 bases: TGTGCCAGCACCGGGGGGGGCCGCACAGATACGCAGTATTTT. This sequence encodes CASTGGGRTDTQYF.

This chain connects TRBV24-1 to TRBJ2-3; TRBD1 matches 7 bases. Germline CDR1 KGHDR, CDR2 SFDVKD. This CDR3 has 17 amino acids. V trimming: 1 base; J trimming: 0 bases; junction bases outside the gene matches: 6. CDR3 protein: CATSDLGDSPSTDTQYF. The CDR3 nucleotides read TGTGCCACCAGTGATTTAGGGGACAGTCCTAGCACAGATACGCAGTATTTT.

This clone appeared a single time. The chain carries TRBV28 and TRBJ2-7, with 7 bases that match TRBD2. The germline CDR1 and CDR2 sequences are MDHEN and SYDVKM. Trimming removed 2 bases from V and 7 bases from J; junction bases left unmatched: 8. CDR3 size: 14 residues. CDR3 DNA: TGTGCCAGCAGTTTAGCAGCGGGAAATCGAGAGCAGTACTTC. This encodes CASSLAAGNREQYF.

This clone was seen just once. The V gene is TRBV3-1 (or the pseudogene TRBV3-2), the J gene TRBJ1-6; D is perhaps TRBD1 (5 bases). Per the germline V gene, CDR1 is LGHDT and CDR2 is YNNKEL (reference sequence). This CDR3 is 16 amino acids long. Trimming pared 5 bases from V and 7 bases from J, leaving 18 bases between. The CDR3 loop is CASSFMGLNENSPLHF. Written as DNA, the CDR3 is TGTGCCAGCAGCTTTATGGGACTTAATGAGAATTCACCCCTCCACTTT.

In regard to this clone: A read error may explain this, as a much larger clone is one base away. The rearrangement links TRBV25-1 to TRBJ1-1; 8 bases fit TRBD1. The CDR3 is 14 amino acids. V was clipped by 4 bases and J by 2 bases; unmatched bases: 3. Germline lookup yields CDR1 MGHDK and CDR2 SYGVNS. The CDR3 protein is CASSVGQGNTEAFF. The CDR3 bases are TGTGCCAGCAGTGTAGGACAGGGAAACACTGAAGCTTTCTTT.

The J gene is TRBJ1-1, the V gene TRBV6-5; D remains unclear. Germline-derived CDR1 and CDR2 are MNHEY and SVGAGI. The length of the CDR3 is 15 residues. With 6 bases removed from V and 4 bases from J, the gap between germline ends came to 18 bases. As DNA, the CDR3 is TGTGCCAGCAGAGACCCGTCCCGAGGATCCACTGAAGCTTTCTTT. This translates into CASRDPSRGSTEAFF.

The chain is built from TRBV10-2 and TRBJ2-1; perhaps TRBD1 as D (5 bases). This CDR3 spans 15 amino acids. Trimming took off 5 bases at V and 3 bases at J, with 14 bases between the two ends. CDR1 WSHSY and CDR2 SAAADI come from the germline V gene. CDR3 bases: TGCGCCAGCAGTTCTGGACAAAACCTCTACAATGAGCAGTTCTTC. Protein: CASSSGQNLYNEQFF.

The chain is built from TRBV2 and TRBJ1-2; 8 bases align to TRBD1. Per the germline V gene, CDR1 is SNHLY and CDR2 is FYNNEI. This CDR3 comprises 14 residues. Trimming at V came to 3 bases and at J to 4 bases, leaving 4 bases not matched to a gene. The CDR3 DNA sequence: TGTGCCAGCAGTGACAGGGGGCAACCCTATGGCTACACCTTC. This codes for CASSDRGQPYGYTF.

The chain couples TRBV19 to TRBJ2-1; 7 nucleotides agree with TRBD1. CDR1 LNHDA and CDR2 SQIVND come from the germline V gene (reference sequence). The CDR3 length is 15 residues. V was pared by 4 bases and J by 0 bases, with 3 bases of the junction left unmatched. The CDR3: CASSSRDSSYNEQFF. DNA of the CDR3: TGTGCCAGTAGTAGCCGGGACAGCTCCTACAATGAGCAGTTCTTC.

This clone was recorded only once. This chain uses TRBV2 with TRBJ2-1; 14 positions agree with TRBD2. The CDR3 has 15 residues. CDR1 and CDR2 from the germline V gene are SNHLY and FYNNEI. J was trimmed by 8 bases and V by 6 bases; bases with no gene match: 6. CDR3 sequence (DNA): TGTGCCAGCAGAAAGACTAGCGGGGGGGGCCATGAGCAGTTCTTC. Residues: CASRKTSGGGHEQFF.

CDR3 nucleotide sequence: TGTGCCAGTAGTCTTGGGCAGGGGGCTGAAGCTTTCTTT. Translating gives CASSLGQGAEAFF. The V and J genes are TRBV19 and TRBJ1-1; TRBD1 agrees at 7 bases. The ends lost 5 bases at V and 6 bases at J; junction bases unmatched: 6. The CDR3 is made up of 13 amino acids. Germline V CDR1 and CDR2: LNHDA, SQIVND (reference sequence).

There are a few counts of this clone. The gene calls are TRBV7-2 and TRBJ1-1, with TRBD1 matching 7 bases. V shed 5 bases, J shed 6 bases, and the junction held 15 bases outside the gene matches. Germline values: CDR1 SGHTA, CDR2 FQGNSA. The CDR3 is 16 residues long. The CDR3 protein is CASSPNMGQGVSEAFF. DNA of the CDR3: TGTGCCAGCAGCCCAAATATGGGGCAGGGGGTCTCTGAAGCTTTCTTT.

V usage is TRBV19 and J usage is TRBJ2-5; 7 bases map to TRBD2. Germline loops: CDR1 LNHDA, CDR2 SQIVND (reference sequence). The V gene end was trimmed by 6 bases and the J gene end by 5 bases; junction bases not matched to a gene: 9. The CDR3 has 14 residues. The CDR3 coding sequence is TGTGCCAGTAGGACTAGCAGGCAGGCGGAGACCCAGTACTTC. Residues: CASRTSRQAETQYF.

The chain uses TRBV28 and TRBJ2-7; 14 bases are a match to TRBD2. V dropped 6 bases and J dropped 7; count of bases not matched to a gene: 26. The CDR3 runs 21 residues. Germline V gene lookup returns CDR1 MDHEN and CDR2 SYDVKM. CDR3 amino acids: CASSNRDRSKLGLAGEDEQYF. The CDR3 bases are TGTGCCAGCAGCAACCGGGACAGGTCAAAGCTGGGACTAGCGGGAGAGGATGAGCAGTACTTC.

CDR3 sequence: CASRSPGQGRGNTIYF. The CDR3 DNA is TGTGCCAGCAGGAGCCCGGGACAGGGGAGGGGAAACACCATATATTTT. The rearrangement joins TRBV11-2 to TRBJ1-3, with TRBD1 matching over 10 bases. In germline, CDR1 is SGHAT, CDR2 FQNNGV. The CDR3 contains 16 residues. Trimming cost V 6 bases and J 4 bases; bases outside gene matches: 9.

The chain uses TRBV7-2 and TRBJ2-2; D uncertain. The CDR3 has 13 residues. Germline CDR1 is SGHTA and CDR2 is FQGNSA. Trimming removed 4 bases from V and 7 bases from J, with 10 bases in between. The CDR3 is CASSSPKHGELFF. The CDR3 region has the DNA TGTGCCAGCAGCTCCCCCAAGCACGGGGAGCTGTTTTTT.

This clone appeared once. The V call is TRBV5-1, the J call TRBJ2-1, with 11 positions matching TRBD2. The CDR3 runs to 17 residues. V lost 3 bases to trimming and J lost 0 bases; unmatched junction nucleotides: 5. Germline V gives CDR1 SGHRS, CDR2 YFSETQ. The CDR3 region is CASSWGTSGTSYNEQFF. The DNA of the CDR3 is TGCGCCAGCAGCTGGGGGACTAGCGGTACCTCCTACAATGAGCAGTTCTTC. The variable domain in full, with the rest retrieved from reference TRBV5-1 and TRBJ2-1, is KAGVTQTPRYLIKTRGQQVTLSCSPISGHRSVSWYQQTPGQGLQFLFEYFSETQRNKGNFPGRFSGRQFSNSRSEMNVSTLELGDSALYLCASSWGTSGTSYNEQFFGPGTRLTVL.